Below, 28 T cell receptor beta chains from the same sample are listed, as sequenced in a study of blood T cell repertoires in COVID-19. Generated by immunoSEQ multiplex PCR, the TCRdb table keeps only in-frame clones and is missing some. In the table there are a few hundred thousand clones, 85% to 90% of which are singletons. Source material: PBMCs or T cells enriched from blood (not recorded which). These TCRs come from a woman aged 55-70 years who had recovered from COVID-19.

This clone has only one observation. The V gene is TRBV3-1 (or the pseudogene TRBV3-2), the J gene TRBJ2-1; possible D gene TRBD1, 5 bases. The CDR3 is 13 residues long. CDR1 is LGHDT and CDR2 is YNNKEL in the germline V gene (reference sequence). Between the trimmed V and J ends, which lost 7 bases and 4 bases, there was a span of 11 bases. The CDR3 DNA reads TGTGCCAGCACCCGAAAGGGGTACAATGAGCAGTTCTTC. This gives the protein CASTRKGYNEQFF.

The chain carries TRBV27 and TRBJ1-4; TRBD1 aligns across 9 bases. V shed 3 bases, J shed 8 bases, and the junction held 4 bases outside the gene matches. The CDR3 is 14 amino acids. Germline V gene data show CDR1 as MNHEY and CDR2 as SMNVEV (reference sequence). The CDR3 region is CASSLGQGPEKLFF. The CDR3 coding sequence is TGTGCCAGCAGTTTGGGACAGGGCCCAGAAAAACTGTTTTTT.

The chain links TRBV24-1 to TRBJ1-5; D remains unclear. In germline, CDR1 is KGHDR, CDR2 SFDVKD. CDR3 size: 17 residues. The V and J ends lost 0 bases and 2 bases respectively, with 13 bases between them. DNA for the CDR3: TGTGCCACCAGTGATTTGCAATTGAGGATACGCAATCAGCCCCAGCATTTT. It yields the protein CATSDLQLRIRNQPQHF.

The chain carries TRBV12-3 or TRBV12-4 and TRBJ1-2; 7 positions agree with TRBD1. This CDR3 comprises 11 residues. The V and J ends lost 5 bases and 9 bases, in that order; junction bases with no gene match: 3. The CDR3 DNA reads as TGTGCCAGCAGTGGGACAGAACGCTACACCTTC. Protein sequence: CASSGTERYTF.

The chain couples TRBV28 to TRBJ2-1; 11 nucleotides line up with TRBD2. With 4 bases clipped from V and 10 bases from J, the junction kept 6 bases outside the gene matches. Germline values: CDR1 MDHEN, CDR2 SYDVKM. The CDR3 has 14 amino acids. CDR3 in amino acids: CASSSIAGGDEQFF. Written as DNA, the CDR3 is TGTGCCAGCAGTTCGATAGCGGGAGGGGACGAGCAGTTCTTC.

V usage is TRBV7-3 and J usage is TRBJ2-7, with D possibly TRBD1 on 6 matching bases. Germline V gene sequence: CDR1 SGHTA, CDR2 FQGTGA. This CDR3 is built from 16 residues. Trimming left V 2 bases short and J 7 bases short, with 21 bases between. DNA of the CDR3: TGTGCCAGCAGCTTAGGGGGCCCGAGGGGATTAAGGGAGCAGTACTTC. It is translated as CASSLGGPRGLREQYF.

The genes are TRBV5-1 and TRBJ1-1; 7 nucleotides align to TRBD1. This CDR3 region has 14 residues. The germline CDR1 and CDR2 sequences are SGHRS and YFSETQ. The V gene end was trimmed by 3 bases and the J gene end by 0 bases; junction bases not matched to a gene: 2. The CDR3 sequence: CASSSTGLNTEAFF. CDR3 DNA: TGCGCCAGCAGCTCGACAGGGTTGAACACTGAAGCTTTCTTT.

The gene calls are TRBV3-1 (or the pseudogene TRBV3-2) and TRBJ2-3; perhaps TRBD1 as D (6 bases). The CDR3 runs to 17 residues. Trimming shortened V by 3 bases and J by 1 base, and 17 bases separated the two germline ends. Per the germline V gene, CDR1 is LGHDT and CDR2 is YNNKEL (reference sequence). The DNA of the CDR3 is TGTGCCAGCAGCCACCTCCTTGGGAGACAGGGCACAGATACGCAGTATTTT. Its protein product is CASSHLLGRQGTDTQYF.

The chain has TRBV4-1 and TRBJ1-1; no firm D call. Trimming cost V 0 bases and J 11 bases, with 7 bases left between them. Per the germline V gene, CDR1 is MGHRA and CDR2 is YSYEKL. The CDR3 length is 11 residues. The CDR3 spells CASSQDRRAFF. DNA for the CDR3: TGCGCCAGCAGCCAAGATCGGAGGGCTTTCTTT.

The chain is built from TRBV28 and TRBJ2-2; D is ambiguous. Germline CDR1 reads MDHEN; CDR2 reads SYDVKM. Deletions cut 1 base from V and 9 bases from J, with 6 bases between. The CDR3 runs 12 residues. CDR3 nucleotide sequence: TGTGCCAGCAGTTTATATTCCAGGGAGCTGTTTTTT. Encoded protein: CASSLYSRELFF.

The chain carries TRBV11-3 and TRBJ2-7; TRBD1 aligns across 11 bases. The ends lost 5 bases at V and 7 bases at J; junction bases unmatched: 4. Germline CDR1 is SGHNT and CDR2 is YENEEA. The CDR3 has 13 amino acids. The CDR3 region is CASSTGTGGEQYF. The CDR3 DNA follows: TGTGCCAGCAGCACCGGGACAGGGGGAGAGCAGTACTTC.

This clone was seen only once. The CDR3 bases are TGTGCCATTACGGGGGAGAATGAAGCTTTCTTT. Residues: CAITGENEAFF. This rearrangement joins TRBV2 to TRBJ1-1; D perhaps matches TRBD1 (5 bases). Trimming cost V 10 bases and J 7 bases, with 13 bases left between them. CDR1 and CDR2 from the germline V gene are SNHLY and FYNNEI. This CDR3 is built from 11 residues.

V and J are TRBV5-4 and TRBJ2-7, with D perhaps TRBD2 (6 bases). V dropped 0 bases and J dropped 2 bases, with 12 bases sitting between them. CDR1 and CDR2 (germline): SGHNT, YYREEE (reference sequence). This CDR3 has 15 residues. The CDR3 reads CASSLELAVPYEQYF. CDR3 nucleotide sequence: TGTGCCAGCAGCTTGGAATTAGCGGTCCCCTACGAGCAGTACTTC.

V usage is TRBV7-3 and J usage is TRBJ2-2, with no clear D. Trimming removed 2 bases at V and 1 base at J, with 5 bases between. The CDR3 covers 14 residues. The germline V gene encodes CDR1 SGHTA and CDR2 FQGTGA. The CDR3 DNA is TGTGCCAGCAGCTTAGGGCAGAACACCGGGGAGCTGTTTTTT. Protein product: CASSLGQNTGELFF.

The V gene is TRBV18, the J gene TRBJ1-3; TRBD1 is a possible D gene (6 bases). Trimming cost V 3 bases and J 8 bases, with 14 bases left between them. Germline CDR1 is KGHSH and CDR2 is LQKENI. The CDR3 runs 14 residues. This chain's CDR3 is CASSPRQAAYTIYF. The CDR3 bases are TGTGCCAGCTCACCCCGACAGGCCGCGTACACCATATATTTT.

This CDR3 is CASRLNGQGGGYTF. CDR3 coding DNA: TGTGCCAGCAGACTAAACGGACAGGGGGGTGGCTACACCTTC. This chain connects TRBV28 to TRBJ1-2; 10 bases are shared with TRBD1. Germline V lookup: CDR1 MDHEN, CDR2 SYDVKM. The junction had 8 bases not matched to a gene; V was cut back by 6 bases and J by 7 bases. This CDR3 contains 14 residues.

The chain carries TRBV6-2 or TRBV6-3 and TRBJ1-6, with a possible D match to TRBD1 (6 bases). This CDR3 contains 17 residues. Germline values: CDR1 MNHEY, CDR2 SVGEGT. The germline V and J ends were trimmed by 6 bases and 0 bases, with 15 bases remaining between them. The CDR3 DNA follows: TGTGCCAGCAGCCCTGGACAGCTGCTCTCCTATAATTCACCCCTCCACTTT. Its protein product is CASSPGQLLSYNSPLHF.

The chain joins TRBV18 to TRBJ2-7, with 8 positions matching TRBD1. CDR3 length: 15 residues. Germline-derived CDR1 and CDR2 are KGHSH and LQKENI. With 2 bases clipped from V and 2 bases from J, the junction kept 5 bases outside the gene matches. The CDR3 region is CASSPARTGPYEQYF. CDR3 bases: TGTGCCAGCTCACCAGCAAGGACAGGGCCCTACGAGCAGTACTTC.

The chain employs TRBV12-3 or TRBV12-4 and TRBJ1-1, with no clear D. The CDR3 totals 13 residues. The germline V and J ends were trimmed by 7 bases and 7 bases, with 16 bases remaining between them. In nucleotides, the CDR3 is TGTGCCAGCATCAACCGGGAGCGACATGAAGCTTTCTTT. It translates to CASINRERHEAFF.

This chain uses TRBV5-1 with TRBJ2-2, with 8 nucleotides matching TRBD2. Losses at the gene ends were 4 bases for V and 5 bases for J; bases not matched to a gene: 10. Germline CDR1 reads SGHRS; CDR2 reads YFSETQ. The CDR3 has 16 amino acids. CDR3 sequence reads: CASSPSAGEHTGELFF. The CDR3 bases are TGCGCCAGCAGCCCTTCAGCGGGGGAGCATACCGGGGAGCTGTTTTTT.

The CDR3: CASSPRPAGFETQYF. DNA of the CDR3: TGTGCCAGCAGTCCCCGCCCAGCAGGGTTTGAGACCCAGTACTTC. This chain connects TRBV27 to TRBJ2-5, with D perhaps TRBD1 (5 bases). The V end was cut by 5 bases, the J end by 5 bases, with 18 bases between. The CDR3 has 15 amino acids. The V gene's germline CDR1 is MNHEY and CDR2 SMNVEV (reference sequence).

V is TRBV14 and J is TRBJ2-1, with D perhaps TRBD2 (5 bases). The length of the CDR3 is 13 residues. V gave up 1 base and J gave up 8 bases, with 9 bases separating them. Germline V gene lookup returns CDR1 SGHDN and CDR2 FVKESK. The CDR3 nucleotides read TGTGCCAGCAGCCAAGGAGGGTTCCATGAGCAGTTCTTC. It yields the protein CASSQGGFHEQFF. Variable domain in full (rest from reference TRBV14 and TRBJ2-1): EAGVTQFPSHSVIEKGQTVTLRCDPISGHDNLYWYRRVMGKEIKFLLHFVKESKQDESGMPNNRFLAERTGGTYSTLKVQPAELEDSGVYFCASSQGGFHEQFFGPGTRLTVL.

V and J are TRBV5-1 and TRBJ2-1, with a tentative D call TRBD2 (5 bases). Germline V gene data show CDR1 as SGHRS and CDR2 as YFSETQ. There are 15 residues in the CDR3. V was cut by 0 bases and J by 3 bases, with 10 bases left in between. Written as DNA, the CDR3 is TGCGCCAGCAGCTTGGATCCGACTAACTACAATGAGCAGTTCTTC. Protein sequence: CASSLDPTNYNEQFF.

The rearrangement uses TRBV13 and TRBJ2-1; no definite D call. The CDR3 is 12 residues long. The ends were cut back, 6 bases at V and 10 bases at J, with 13 bases in the middle. Germline CDR1 PRHDT, CDR2 FYEKMQ (reference sequence). CDR3 coding DNA: TGTGCCAGCAGTAACAGAGCTGGAGAGCAGTTCTTC. Residues: CASSNRAGEQFF.

The V and J genes are TRBV1 and TRBJ2-7; no check of the table's D call, TRBD2, against the DNA was made. TRBV1 is recorded as a pseudogene. The CDR3 is 12 amino acids. The CDR3 region is CTTRLWIYEQYF. As DNA, the CDR3 is TGCACCACAAGACTGTGGATCTACGAGCAGTACTTC.

This rearrangement joins TRBV28 to TRBJ1-1; D unclear. V dropped 2 bases and J dropped 1 base, with 5 bases sitting between them. From germline, CDR1 is MDHEN and CDR2 SYDVKM. The CDR3 loop spans 13 amino acids. The chain's CDR3 is CASSLTQNTEAFF. CDR3 coding DNA: TGTGCCAGCAGTTTAACACAGAACACTGAAGCTTTCTTT.

This sequence joins TRBV7-9 and TRBJ1-6, with D hard to call. The CDR3 runs 18 residues. V lost 5 bases to trimming and J lost 8 bases, with 25 bases between them. Germline CDR1 is SEHNR and CDR2 is FQNEAQ (reference sequence). This CDR3 reads CASSPRPRSRKSDSPLHF. CDR3 DNA: TGTGCCAGCAGCCCGCGACCACGGTCGAGGAAATCTGATTCACCCCTCCACTTT. Using reference TRBV7-9 and TRBJ1-6 for the parts outside the CDR3, the full variable domain is DTGVSQNPRHKITKRGQNVTFRCDPISEHNRLYWYRQTLGQGPEFLTYFQNEAQLEKSRLLSDRFSAERPKGSFSTLEIQRTEQGDSAMYLCASSPRPRSRKSDSPLHFGNGTRLTVT.

V is TRBV30 and J is TRBJ2-5; D might be TRBD1 (5 bases). The germline gives CDR1 GTSNPN, CDR2 SVGIG (reference sequence). The germline V and J ends were trimmed by 0 bases and 5 bases, with 13 bases remaining between them. CDR3 length equals 14 residues. The CDR3 is CAWSVRFTGETQYF. The CDR3 nucleotides are TGTGCCTGGAGTGTAAGGTTTACAGGCGAGACCCAGTACTTC.